The clone carrying this T cell receptor (beta chain) was counted a few times. Antigen specificity is unknown. This specimen comes from a study of cytomegalovirus exposure and HLA in healthy donors. PCR amplification relied on 60 Vbeta primers (plus 13 Jbeta primers). Generated by immunoSEQ multiplex PCR, the TCRdb table keeps only in-frame clones and is missing some. Of 150,000 to 180,000 clones detected, 75% to 85% appear once; the ten largest clones hold 7.5% to 9%. Study-wide points: Some segments of the V type, notably TRBV6-2 and TRBV6-3, were excluded as indistinguishable.

Germline V gives CDR1 MNHEY, CDR2 SMNVEV (reference sequence). V gave up 1 base and J gave up 6 bases, with 16 bases separating them. The CDR3 sequence is 16 residues long. The rearrangement links TRBV27 to TRBJ2-1, with D perhaps TRBD2 (6 bases). The clonotype comes from a man younger than 40 in good health and CMV-seropositive. The specimen was PBMCs. The CDR3 spells CASSLFRRESSNEQFF. The CDR3 DNA is TGTGCCAGCAGTTTATTTCGTCGGGAGTCGTCCAATGAGCAGTTCTTC.